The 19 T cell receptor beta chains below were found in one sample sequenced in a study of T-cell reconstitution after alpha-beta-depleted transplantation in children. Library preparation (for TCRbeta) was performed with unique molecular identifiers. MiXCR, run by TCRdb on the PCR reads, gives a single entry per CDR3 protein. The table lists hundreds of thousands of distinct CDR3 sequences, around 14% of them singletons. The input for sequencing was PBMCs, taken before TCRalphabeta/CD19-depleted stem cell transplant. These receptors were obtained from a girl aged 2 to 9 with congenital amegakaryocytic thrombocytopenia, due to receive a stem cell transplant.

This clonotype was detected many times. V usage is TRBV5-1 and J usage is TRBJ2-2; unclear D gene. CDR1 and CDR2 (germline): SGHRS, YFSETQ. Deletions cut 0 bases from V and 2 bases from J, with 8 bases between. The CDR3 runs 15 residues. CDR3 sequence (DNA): TGCGCCAGCAGCTTGGCCGGACCCAACACCGGGGAGCTGTTTTTT. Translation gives CASSLAGPNTGELFF.

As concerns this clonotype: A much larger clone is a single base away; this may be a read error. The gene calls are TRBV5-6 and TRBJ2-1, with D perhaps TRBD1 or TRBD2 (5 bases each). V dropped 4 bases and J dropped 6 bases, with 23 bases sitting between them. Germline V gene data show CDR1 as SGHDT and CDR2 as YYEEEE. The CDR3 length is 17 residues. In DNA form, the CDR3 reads TGTGCCAGCAGCCTGGGACCGGCGAGAGACTACAGCAATGAGCAGTTCTTC. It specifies CASSLGPARDYSNEQFF.

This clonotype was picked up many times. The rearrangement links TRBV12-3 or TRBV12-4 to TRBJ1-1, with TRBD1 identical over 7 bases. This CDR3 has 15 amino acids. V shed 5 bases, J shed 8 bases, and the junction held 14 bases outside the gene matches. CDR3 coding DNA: TGTGCCAGCAGTAAGGCCAGGGGGGCTGAGTGGGAAGCTTTCTTT. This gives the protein CASSKARGAEWEAFF.

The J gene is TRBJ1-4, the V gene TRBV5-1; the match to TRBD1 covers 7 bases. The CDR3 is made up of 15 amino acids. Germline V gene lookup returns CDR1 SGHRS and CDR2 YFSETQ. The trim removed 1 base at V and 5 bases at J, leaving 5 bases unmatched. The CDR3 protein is CASSLLAGQNEKLFF. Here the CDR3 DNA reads TGCGCCAGCAGCTTGCTTGCGGGACAGAATGAAAAACTGTTTTTT.

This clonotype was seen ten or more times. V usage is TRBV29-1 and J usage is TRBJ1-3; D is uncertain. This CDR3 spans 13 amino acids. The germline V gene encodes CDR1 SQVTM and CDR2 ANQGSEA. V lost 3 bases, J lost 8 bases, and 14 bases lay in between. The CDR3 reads CSVDPGTGDTIYF. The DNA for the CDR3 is TGCAGCGTTGATCCTGGAACTGGGGACACCATATATTTT.

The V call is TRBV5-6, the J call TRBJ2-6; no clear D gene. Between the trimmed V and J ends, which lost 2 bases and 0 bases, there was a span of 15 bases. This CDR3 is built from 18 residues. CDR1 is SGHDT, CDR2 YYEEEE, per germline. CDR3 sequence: CASSFFGGRSSGANVLTF. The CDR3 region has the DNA TGTGCCAGCAGCTTTTTCGGCGGAAGAAGCTCTGGGGCCAACGTCCTGACTTTC.

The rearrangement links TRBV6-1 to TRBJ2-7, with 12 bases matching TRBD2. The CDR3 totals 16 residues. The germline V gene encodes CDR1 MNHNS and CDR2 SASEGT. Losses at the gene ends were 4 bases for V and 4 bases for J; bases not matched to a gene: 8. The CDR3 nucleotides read TGTGCCAGCAGTGGACTAGCGGGAGTTACCGTATACGAGCAGTACTTC. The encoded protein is CASSGLAGVTVYEQYF.

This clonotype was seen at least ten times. The CDR3 DNA sequence: TGCAGTGCTAGGTCCGGGACGGACATGCCAGATACGCAGTATTTT. Amino acids: CSARSGTDMPDTQYF. The rearrangement uses TRBV20-1 and TRBJ2-3; D is possibly TRBD1 or TRBD2 (5 bases each). Trimming took 3 bases from V and 4 from J, leaving 17 bases between them. The germline V gene has CDR1 DFQATT and CDR2 SNEGSKA (reference sequence). The CDR3 consists of 15 residues.

This CDR3 is CASSYPDRGALNEQYF. The CDR3, as DNA: TGTGCCAGCAGTTACCCGGACAGGGGGGCCTTAAACGAGCAGTACTTC. The chain carries TRBV6-5 and TRBJ2-7; 10 positions agree with TRBD1. The CDR3 is 16 amino acids. V lost 2 bases, J lost 5 bases, and 9 bases stayed unmatched. Germline values: CDR1 MNHEY, CDR2 SVGAGI.

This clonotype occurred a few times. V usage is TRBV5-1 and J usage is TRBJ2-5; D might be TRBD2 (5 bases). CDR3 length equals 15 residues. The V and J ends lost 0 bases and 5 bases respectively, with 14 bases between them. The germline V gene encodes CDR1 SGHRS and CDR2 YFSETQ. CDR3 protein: CASSLEWPGEETQYF. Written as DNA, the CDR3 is TGCGCCAGCAGCTTGGAGTGGCCCGGGGAGGAGACCCAGTACTTC.

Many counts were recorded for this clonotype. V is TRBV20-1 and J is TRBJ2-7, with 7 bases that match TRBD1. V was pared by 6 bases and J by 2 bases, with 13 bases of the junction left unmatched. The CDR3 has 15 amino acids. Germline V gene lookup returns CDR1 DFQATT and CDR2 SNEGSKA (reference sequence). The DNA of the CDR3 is TGCAGTGCCACCAACCCAGGACAGGCGACCTACGAGCAGTACTTC. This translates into CSATNPGQATYEQYF.

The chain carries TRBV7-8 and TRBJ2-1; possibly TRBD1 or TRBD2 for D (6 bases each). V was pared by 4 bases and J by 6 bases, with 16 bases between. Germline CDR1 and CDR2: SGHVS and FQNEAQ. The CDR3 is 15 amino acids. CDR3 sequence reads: CASSSRGVGFNEQFF. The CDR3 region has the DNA TGTGCCAGCAGCTCAAGGGGGGTAGGGTTCAATGAGCAGTTCTTC.

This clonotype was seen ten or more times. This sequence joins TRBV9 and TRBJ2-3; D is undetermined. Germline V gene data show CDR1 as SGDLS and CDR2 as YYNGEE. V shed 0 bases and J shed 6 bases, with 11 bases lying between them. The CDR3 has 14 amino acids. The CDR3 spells CASSVVAGGDTQYF. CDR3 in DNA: TGTGCCAGCAGCGTAGTAGCCGGTGGGGATACGCAGTATTTT.

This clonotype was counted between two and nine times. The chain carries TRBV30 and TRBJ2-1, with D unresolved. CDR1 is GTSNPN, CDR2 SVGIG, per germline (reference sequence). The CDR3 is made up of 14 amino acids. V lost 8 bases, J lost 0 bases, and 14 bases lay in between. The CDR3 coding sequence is TGTGCCAGCCGGGCTAGTTCCTCCTACAATGAGCAGTTCTTC. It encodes CASRASSSYNEQFF.

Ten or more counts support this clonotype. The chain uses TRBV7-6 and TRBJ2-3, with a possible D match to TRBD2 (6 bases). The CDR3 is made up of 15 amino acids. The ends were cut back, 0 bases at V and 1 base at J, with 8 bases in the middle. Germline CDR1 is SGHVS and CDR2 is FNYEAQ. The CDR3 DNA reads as TGTGCCAGCAGCTTAGCGTGGGGGGGCACAGATACGCAGTATTTT. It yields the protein CASSLAWGGTDTQYF. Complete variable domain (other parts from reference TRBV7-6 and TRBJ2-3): GAGVSQSPRYKVTKRGQDVALRCDPISGHVSLYWYRQALGQGPEFLTYFNYEAQQDKSGLPNDRFSAERPEGSISTLTIQRTEQRDSAMYRCASSLAWGGTDTQYFGPGTRLTVL.

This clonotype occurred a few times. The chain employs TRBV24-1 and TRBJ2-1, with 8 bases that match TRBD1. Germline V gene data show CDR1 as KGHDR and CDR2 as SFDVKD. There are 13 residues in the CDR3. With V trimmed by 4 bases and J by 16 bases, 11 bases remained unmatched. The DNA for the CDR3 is TGTGCCACCAGTGACCAGGGGGACAGGAAGTACTTCTTC. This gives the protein CATSDQGDRKYFF.

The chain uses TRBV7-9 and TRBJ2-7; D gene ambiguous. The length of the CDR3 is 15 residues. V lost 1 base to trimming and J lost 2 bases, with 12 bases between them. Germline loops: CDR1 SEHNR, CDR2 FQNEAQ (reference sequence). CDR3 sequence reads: CASSLVPSYPYEQYF. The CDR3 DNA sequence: TGTGCCAGCAGCTTAGTCCCCTCGTATCCCTACGAGCAGTACTTC. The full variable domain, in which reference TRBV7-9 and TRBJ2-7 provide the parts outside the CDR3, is DTGVSQNPRHKITKRGQNVTFRCDPISEHNRLYWYRQTLGQGPEFLTYFQNEAQLEKSRLLSDRFSAERPKGSFSTLEIQRTEQGDSAMYLCASSLVPSYPYEQYFGPGTRLTVT.

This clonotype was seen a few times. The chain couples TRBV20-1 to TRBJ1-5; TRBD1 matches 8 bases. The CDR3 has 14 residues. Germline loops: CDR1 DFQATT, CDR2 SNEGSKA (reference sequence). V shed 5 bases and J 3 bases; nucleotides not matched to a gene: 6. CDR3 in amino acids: CSAQTGAYNQPQHF. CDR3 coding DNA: TGCAGTGCTCAGACAGGGGCCTACAATCAGCCCCAGCATTTT.

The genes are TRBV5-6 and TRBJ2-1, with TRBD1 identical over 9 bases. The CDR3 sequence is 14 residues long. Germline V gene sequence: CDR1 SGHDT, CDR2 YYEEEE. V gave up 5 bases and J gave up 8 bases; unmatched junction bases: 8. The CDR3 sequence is CASSRQGEIHEQFF. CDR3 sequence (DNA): TGTGCCAGCAGTCGACAGGGGGAAATTCATGAGCAGTTCTTC.